The sequence of this TCR beta chain was determined in a study of human thymus T cells. V lost 6 bases and J lost 3; bases outside the gene matches: 15. From germline, CDR1 is KGHSH and CDR2 LQKENI. CDR3 size: 19 residues. Assay: immunoSEQ multiplex PCR; the TCRdb copy retains only in-frame clones and omits some. The repertoire holds approximately 46,000 clones, with more than 85% as singletons. About this clone: Its antigen is as yet unknown.

Donors were healthy Finnish infants having corrective surgery for congenital heart defects. Only four of the eight donors provided a 0.5-1 mL blood sample. Blood DNA came from all available leukocytes, not a fixed cell number. General observations from the study: Thymic and blood repertoires appeared to display a bias in their usage of V and J genes.

The chain has TRBV18 and TRBJ2-1; 12 bases line up with TRBD1. This TCR derives from a girl in the first two years of life with a congenital heart defect but otherwise immunologically healthy. The sequenced sample was blood. CDR3 amino acids: CASSRGQGAGGYGYNEQFF. CDR3 bases: TGTGCCAGCTCCCGGGGACAGGGGGCGGGAGGATACGGCTACAATGAGCAGTTCTTC. Variable domain in full (rest from reference TRBV18 and TRBJ2-1): NAGVMQNPRHLVRRRGQEARLRCSPMKGHSHVYWYRQLPEEGLKFMVYLQKENIIDESGMPKERFSAEFPKEGPSILRIQQVVRGDSAAYFCASSRGQGAGGYGYNEQFFGPGTRLTVL.